Listed below are T cell receptor beta chains from one sample, sequenced in a study of cytomegalovirus exposure and HLA in healthy donors. Sequenced by immunoSEQ multiplex PCR; TCRdb stores in-frame clones only, minus some. The table includes around 200,000 clones, around 67% detected once. The specimen was PBMCs. These TCRs come from a woman in her thirties in good health and CMV-seropositive. CDR3s include the opening cysteine and the closing phenylalanine or tryptophan. A D gene is named only where the DNA matches it firmly. Clone size is stated in some rows and not others, as once, few, many or a class when expanded.

D: TRBD2
size: once
J: TRBJ2-7
V: TRBV6-6
DNA: TGTGCCAGCAGTTACTCCGGGGGGATCTACGAGCAGTACTTC
CDR3: CASSYSGGIYEQYF

D: TRBD2
size: -
J: TRBJ2-3
V: TRBV5-1
DNA: TGCGCCAGCAGCTATACTAGCGGGAGTGCAGATACGCAGTATTTT
CDR3: CASSYTSGSADTQYF

D: -
size: once
J: TRBJ2-7
V: TRBV5-6
DNA: TGTGCCAGCTGCTCAGGGGTAGGGTCCTACGAGCAGTACTTC
CDR3: CASCSGVGSYEQYF

D: -
size: -
J: TRBJ2-5
V: TRBV6-6
DNA: TGTGCCAGCAGCATGGAGGAGACCCAGTACTTC
CDR3: CASSMEETQYF

D: -
size: few
J: TRBJ1-4
V: TRBV6-1
DNA: TGTGCCAGCAGTCCTCCCTCAATGGCTGAAAAACTGTTTTTT
CDR3: CASSPPSMAEKLFF

D: -
size: once
J: TRBJ1-2
V: TRBV27
DNA: TGTGCCAGCAGGTACAGGGACGGCTACACCTTC
CDR3: CASRYRDGYTF

D: TRBD1
size: -
J: TRBJ1-5
V: TRBV15
DNA: TGTGCCACCAGCACGGACAGGGGGCGGCATCAGCCCCAGCATTTT
CDR3: CATSTDRGRHQPQHF

D: TRBD1
size: -
J: TRBJ1-5
V: TRBV2
DNA: TGTGCCAGCAGCCCAGGACAGGGATTAGGTAGTCAGCCCCAGCATTTT
CDR3: CASSPGQGLGSQPQHF

D: -
size: few
J: TRBJ2-4
V: TRBV7-2
DNA: TGTGCCAGCAGAGAGAACATTCAGTACTTC
CDR3: CASRENIQYF

D: TRBD1
size: -
J: TRBJ1-1
V: TRBV7-2
DNA: TGTGCCAGCAGCTTCGGACAGGGAAAAGCTTTCTTT
CDR3: CASSFGQGKAFF

D: -
size: -
J: TRBJ1-4
V: TRBV19
DNA: TGTGCCAGTAGGGGGAGAACTAATGAAAAACTGTTTTTT
CDR3: CASRGRTNEKLFF

D: -
size: few
J: TRBJ1-1
V: TRBV6-5
DNA: TGTGCCAGCAGTTACTCGTTGACAGTGAACACTGAAGCTTTCTTT
CDR3: CASSYSLTVNTEAFF

D: TRBD1
size: -
J: TRBJ1-1
V: TRBV7-9
DNA: TGTTCCAGCAGAAAAGACAGGGGGCAATGGGGCACTGAAGCTTTCTTT
CDR3: CSSRKDRGQWGTEAFF

D: -
size: once
J: TRBJ1-1
V: TRBV2
DNA: TGTGCCAGCTCCCAGGGGCTTTCGAACACTGAAGCTTTCTTT
CDR3: CASSQGLSNTEAFF

D: -
size: -
J: TRBJ2-4
V: TRBV6-5
DNA: TGTGCCAGCAGTTATTCCCCTTCGACATTTCAGTACTTC
CDR3: CASSYSPSTFQYF

D: TRBD1
size: -
J: TRBJ2-1
V: TRBV18
DNA: TGTGCCAGCTCACCTTGGACAGGGGGCTCCTACAATGAGCAGTTCTTC
CDR3: CASSPWTGGSYNEQFF

D: -
size: -
J: TRBJ1-4
V: TRBV6-5
DNA: TGTGCCAGCAGTTACGACAGTAATGAAAAACTGTTTTTT
CDR3: CASSYDSNEKLFF

D: TRBD2
size: -
J: TRBJ2-7
V: TRBV5-1
DNA: TGCGCCAGCAGAAGGCGGGAGAGCGACGAGCAGTACTTC
CDR3: CASRRRESDEQYF

D: TRBD1
size: few
J: TRBJ2-1
V: TRBV6-8
DNA: TGTGCCAGCAGTTACCGGGACAGGGTTAAGCAGTTCTTC
CDR3: CASSYRDRVKQFF

D: -
size: -
J: TRBJ1-1
V: TRBV5-4
DNA: TGTGCCAGCAGCTCCCCACGGGGGGCTGGGACTGAAGCTTTCTTT
CDR3: CASSSPRGAGTEAFF

D: -
size: -
J: TRBJ2-7
V: TRBV7-2
DNA: TGTGCCAGCAGCTTAGGTTACAGCTACGAGCAGTACTTC
CDR3: CASSLGYSYEQYF

D: -
size: -
J: TRBJ2-7
V: TRBV5-5
DNA: TGTGCCAGCAGCCATCAGGGTGCGAGCCTTAGCTCCTACGAGCAGTACTTC
CDR3: CASSHQGASLSSYEQYF

D: -
size: -
J: TRBJ1-6
V: TRBV5-1
DNA: TGCGCCAGCAGCTTAGGGGGATACGATTCACCCCTCCACTTT
CDR3: CASSLGGYDSPLHF

D: TRBD1
size: -
J: TRBJ2-1
V: TRBV28
DNA: TGTGCCAGCAGTTTATCCGGGACAGGGAATGAGCAGTTCTTC
CDR3: CASSLSGTGNEQFF

D: -
size: -
J: TRBJ2-2
V: TRBV11-2
DNA: TGTGCCAGCAGCCTAAGAACCGGGGAGCTGTTTTTT
CDR3: CASSLRTGELFF

D: -
size: -
J: TRBJ1-1
V: TRBV7-9
DNA: TGTGCCAGCAGCTTAGGGGCAGATGAAGCTTTCTTT
CDR3: CASSLGADEAFF

D: TRBD1
size: -
J: TRBJ2-7
V: TRBV5-8
DNA: TGTGCCAGCAGGAAGGGACAGCCCGTCTCCTACGAGCAGTACTTC
CDR3: CASRKGQPVSYEQYF

D: TRBD2
size: -
J: TRBJ2-1
V: TRBV5-1
DNA: TGCGCCAGCAGCACATATAGCGGGAGTACGGATGAGCAGTTCTTC
CDR3: CASSTYSGSTDEQFF

D: TRBD2
size: -
J: TRBJ2-1
V: TRBV6-4
DNA: TGTGCCAGCAGTAAGCGGGAGGTGGAAGAGCAGTTCTTC
CDR3: CASSKREVEEQFF

D: -
size: -
J: TRBJ1-5
V: TRBV19
DNA: TGTGCCAGTAGCCTCGTTTCCAATCAGCCCCAGCATTTT
CDR3: CASSLVSNQPQHF

D: TRBD2
size: -
J: TRBJ2-5
V: TRBV16
DNA: TGTGCCAGCAGCCAATCGGGCTCGGGAGGCCAAGAGACCCAGTACTTC
CDR3: CASSQSGSGGQETQYF

D: -
size: -
J: TRBJ1-1
V: TRBV5-1
DNA: TGCGCCAGCAGCTTACAGGGGAACACTGAAGCTTTCTTT
CDR3: CASSLQGNTEAFF

D: -
size: few
J: TRBJ2-7
V: TRBV7-9
DNA: TGTGCCAGCAGCGCGGCGATTCAGACAGGCGAGCAGTACTTC
CDR3: CASSAAIQTGEQYF

D: TRBD1
size: -
J: TRBJ1-5
V: TRBV28
DNA: TGTGCCAGCACCCTTGGACAGGGAAATCAGCCCCAGCATTTT
CDR3: CASTLGQGNQPQHF

D: TRBD2
size: -
J: TRBJ2-7
V: TRBV6-5
DNA: TGTGCCAGCAGTCGACTAGCGGGCAAGAGGTACGAGCAGTACTTC
CDR3: CASSRLAGKRYEQYF

D: -
size: -
J: TRBJ2-7
V: TRBV28
DNA: TGTGCCAGCCGTTCAGGGGCCTCCTACGAGCAGTACTTC
CDR3: CASRSGASYEQYF

D: TRBD1
size: -
J: TRBJ2-2
V: TRBV5-6
DNA: TGTGCCAGCACCGGGACAGGGCAGTGGTTACCCGGGGAGCTGTTTTTT
CDR3: CASTGTGQWLPGELFF

D: -
size: -
J: TRBJ2-1
V: TRBV19
DNA: TGTGCCAGTAGTACCCCACCGGGACTTGGACCCAATGAGCAGTTCTTC
CDR3: CASSTPPGLGPNEQFF

D: TRBD2
size: -
J: TRBJ2-2
V: TRBV5-6
DNA: TGTGCCAGCAGCTCTGAAGCGGGAGGAGGCACCGGGGAGCTGTTTTTT
CDR3: CASSSEAGGGTGELFF

D: TRBD2
size: once
J: TRBJ2-1
V: TRBV6-1
DNA: TGTGCCAGCAGTGATAGGCGGGAGCACTACAATGAGCAGTTCTTC
CDR3: CASSDRREHYNEQFF

D: -
size: -
J: TRBJ1-2
V: TRBV7-8
DNA: TGTGCCAGCAGCTTAGGTACGGAGAACGAGGGCTACACCTTC
CDR3: CASSLGTENEGYTF

D: -
size: once
J: TRBJ2-1
V: TRBV11-3
DNA: TGTGCCAGCAGCTTAGTCCTAGCGAGCAATGAGCAGTTCTTC
CDR3: CASSLVLASNEQFF

D: -
size: -
J: TRBJ2-1
V: TRBV6-5
DNA: TGTGCCAGCAGTTACGGGGCAGCCTACAATGAGCAGTTCTTC
CDR3: CASSYGAAYNEQFF

D: TRBD2
size: -
J: TRBJ2-1
V: TRBV9
DNA: TGTGCCAGCAGCGTAGCCGGGGTAGCGGGAGACAATGAGCAGTTCTTC
CDR3: CASSVAGVAGDNEQFF

D: TRBD2
size: few
J: TRBJ2-7
V: TRBV7-9
DNA: TGTGCCAGCAAGTCTAGCGGGACGAACGAGCAGTACTTC
CDR3: CASKSSGTNEQYF

D: -
size: -
J: TRBJ1-4
V: TRBV2
DNA: TGTGCCAGCAGCTCGGACACACTTTTTTATGAAAAACTGTTTTTT
CDR3: CASSSDTLFYEKLFF

D: -
size: -
J: TRBJ1-5
V: TRBV28
DNA: TGTGCCAGCAGTTTGTCAGGGCTCAGGAATCAGCCCCAGCATTTT
CDR3: CASSLSGLRNQPQHF

D: TRBD1
size: -
J: TRBJ1-2
V: TRBV28
DNA: TGTGCCAGCAGTCCAGGGGGCTTAAACTATGGCTACACCTTC
CDR3: CASSPGGLNYGYTF

D: -
size: -
J: TRBJ2-7
V: TRBV29-1
DNA: TGCAGCGTTGGAGGGGAGGCCTACGAGCAGTACTTC
CDR3: CSVGGEAYEQYF

D: -
size: -
J: TRBJ2-2
V: TRBV28
DNA: TGTGCCAGCGGTGAGGGGAACACCGGGGAGCTGTTTTTT
CDR3: CASGEGNTGELFF

D: TRBD2
size: -
J: TRBJ2-7
V: TRBV5-4
DNA: TGTGCCAGCAGCCGAGGACTAGCGGGAGGGCCCTACGAGCAGTACTTC
CDR3: CASSRGLAGGPYEQYF

D: TRBD2
size: -
J: TRBJ2-3
V: TRBV28
DNA: TGTGCCAGCAGCCAGGGACTAGCGGTAGGTCCAGATACGCAGTATTTT
CDR3: CASSQGLAVGPDTQYF

D: TRBD1
size: few
J: TRBJ1-4
V: TRBV5-4
DNA: TGTGCCAGCAGCCTTGGGGGACAGGGTTATGAAAAACTGTTTTTT
CDR3: CASSLGGQGYEKLFF

D: -
size: -
J: TRBJ1-1
V: TRBV29-1
DNA: TGCAGCGTTGAATCAGGAGGGGAGGAAGCTTTCTTT
CDR3: CSVESGGEEAFF

D: -
size: -
J: TRBJ2-7
V: TRBV7-2
DNA: TGTGCCAGCAGCCCGAGCTCTATTTCCTACGAGCAGTACTTC
CDR3: CASSPSSISYEQYF